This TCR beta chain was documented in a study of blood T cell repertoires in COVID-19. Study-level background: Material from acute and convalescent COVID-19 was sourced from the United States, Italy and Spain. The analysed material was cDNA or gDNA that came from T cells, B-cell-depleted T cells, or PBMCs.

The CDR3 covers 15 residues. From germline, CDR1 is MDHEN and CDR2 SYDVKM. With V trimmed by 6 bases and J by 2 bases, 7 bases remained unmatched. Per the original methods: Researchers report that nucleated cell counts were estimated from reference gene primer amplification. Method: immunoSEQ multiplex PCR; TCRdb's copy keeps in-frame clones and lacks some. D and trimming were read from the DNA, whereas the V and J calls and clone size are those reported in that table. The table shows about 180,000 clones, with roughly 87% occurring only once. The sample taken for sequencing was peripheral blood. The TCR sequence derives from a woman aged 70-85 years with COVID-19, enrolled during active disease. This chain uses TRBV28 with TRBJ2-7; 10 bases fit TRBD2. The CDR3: CASSRIGTSAYEQYF. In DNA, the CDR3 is TGTGCCAGCAGCAGGATCGGGACTAGCGCCTACGAGCAGTACTTC.